This section outlines one T cell receptor beta chain sequence together with its context. Profiled with immunoSEQ multiplex PCR; TCRdb holds only in-frame clones, not every one. The repertoire holds some 670,000 clones, with more than 80% as singletons. The data were taken from a study of blood T cell repertoires in COVID-19. The CDR3 has 14 residues. The V end was cut by 5 bases, the J end by 0 bases, with 10 bases between. The V gene's germline CDR1 is SEHNR and CDR2 FQNEAQ (reference sequence). The source of this sequence is a woman under 30 with acute or convalescent COVID-19. The sequenced sample consisted of peripheral blood. The rearrangement links TRBV7-9 to TRBJ1-2; D uncertain. The CDR3 coding sequence is TGTGCCAGCAGCCCCCTGGGAGCTAACTATGGCTACACCTTC. Translating it yields CASSPLGANYGYTF.